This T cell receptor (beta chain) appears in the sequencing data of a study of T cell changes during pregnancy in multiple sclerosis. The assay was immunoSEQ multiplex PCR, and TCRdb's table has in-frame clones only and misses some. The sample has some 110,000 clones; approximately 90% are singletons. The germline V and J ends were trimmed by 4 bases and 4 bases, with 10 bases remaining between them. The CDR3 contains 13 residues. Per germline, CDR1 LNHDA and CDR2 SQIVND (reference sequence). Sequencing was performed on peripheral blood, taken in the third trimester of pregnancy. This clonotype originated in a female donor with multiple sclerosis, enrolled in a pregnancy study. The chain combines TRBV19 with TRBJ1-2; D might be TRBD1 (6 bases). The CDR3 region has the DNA TGTGCCAGTAGTACCCAGGGGAGCTATGGCTACACCTTC. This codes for CASSTQGSYGYTF.